One sample yielded the 15 T cell receptor beta chains listed below, sequenced in a study of cytomegalovirus exposure and HLA in healthy donors. Primers: 60 Vbeta forward and 13 Jbeta reverse. Generated by immunoSEQ multiplex PCR, the TCRdb table keeps only in-frame clones and is missing some. This repertoire shows 180,000 or so clones, 80% to 90% found once; its top ten account for about 9.3%. The sample comprised PBMCs. Receptors originate from a man younger than 35 in good health and CMV-seropositive.

On this clone itself: Other DNA sequences in the same sample also yield this CDR3. V is TRBV30 and J is TRBJ1-5, with D perhaps matching TRBD1 (6 bases). Trimming cost V 5 bases and J 3 bases, with 14 bases left between them. CDR1 GTSNPN and CDR2 SVGIG come from the germline V gene (reference sequence). This CDR3 is built from 14 residues. This chain's CDR3 is CAWSPGQFNQPQHF. The CDR3 DNA is TGTGCCTGGTCCCCTGGACAGTTCAATCAGCCCCAGCATTTT. Combining the CDR3 with reference TRBV30 and TRBJ1-5 gives the whole variable domain SQTIHQWPATLVQPVGSPLSLECTVEGTSNPNLYWYRQAAGRGLQLLFYSVGIGQISSEVPQNLSASRPQDRQFILSSKKLLLSDSGFYLCAWSPGQFNQPQHFGDGTRLSIL.

This clone has only a few counts. V gene TRBV2 combines with J gene TRBJ1-5, with D maybe TRBD1 (6 bases). This CDR3 region has 16 residues. V was clipped by 6 bases and J by 4 bases, with 19 bases between them. Germline V CDR1 and CDR2: SNHLY, FYNNEI. CDR3 coding DNA: TGTGCCAGCAGCCCCCTTTTGGCAGGGGTGAATCAGCCCCAGCATTTT. Amino acids: CASSPLLAGVNQPQHF.

The chain combines TRBV21-1 with TRBJ2-5; TRBD1 is the table's D call, not checked against the DNA. TRBV21-1 is described as a pseudogene. The CDR3 consists of 15 residues. CDR3 bases: TGTGCCAGCAGCAAAACCAGGGTCAGGCAAGAGACCCAGTACTTC. Translated, it gives CASSKTRVRQETQYF.

The gene calls are TRBV9 and TRBJ1-6; D might be TRBD1 (6 bases). The CDR3 runs 15 residues. Trimming removed 0 bases from V and 7 bases from J, with 11 bases in between. From germline, CDR1 is SGDLS and CDR2 YYNGEE. CDR3 nucleotides: TGTGCCAGCAGCGTAGAGGACAGAGCAAATTCACCCCTCCACTTT. It encodes CASSVEDRANSPLHF.

This chain connects TRBV18 to TRBJ2-1; 10 bases are shared with TRBD1. V trimming: 3 bases; J trimming: 6 bases; junction bases outside the gene matches: 5. This CDR3 region has 15 residues. Germline V gene sequence: CDR1 KGHSH, CDR2 LQKENI. CDR3 region: CASSPGQGFFNEQFF. As DNA, the CDR3 is TGTGCCAGCTCACCGGGACAGGGGTTTTTCAATGAGCAGTTCTTC.

The chain joins TRBV5-4 to TRBJ2-5, with 9 positions matching TRBD1. The length of the CDR3 is 16 residues. V lost 3 bases and J lost 4; bases outside the gene matches: 10. CDR1 and CDR2 (germline): SGHNT, YYREEE (reference sequence). DNA of the CDR3: TGTGCCAGCAGCTCCCGGGAGACAGGGGGGGGAGAGACCCAGTACTTC. This sequence encodes CASSSRETGGGETQYF.

The genes are TRBV12-5 and TRBJ1-1, with TRBD1 identical over 9 bases. The CDR3 has 13 residues. The V segment lost 6 bases and the J segment 5 bases; nucleotides outside the gene matches: 4. From germline, CDR1 is LGHNT and CDR2 FRNRAP. This chain's CDR3 is CASGQGARTEAFF. For the CDR3, the DNA is TGTGCTAGTGGACAGGGGGCTCGTACTGAAGCTTTCTTT.

This clone has just a few counts. The rearrangement joins TRBV4-3 to TRBJ2-7, with TRBD1 matching 8 bases. CDR1 is LGHNA, CDR2 YSLEER, per germline. The CDR3 totals 17 residues. Germline trimming cut 1 base from V and 3 bases from J; bases unmatched to any gene: 11. The CDR3 bases are TGCGCCAGCAGCCAAGCCCCCGCAGGGGGCGATTTCTACGAGCAGTACTTC. Amino acids: CASSQAPAGGDFYEQYF.

This clone came up a few times. The chain carries TRBV6-1 and TRBJ1-3, with 7 bases fitting TRBD1. V lost 4 bases and J lost 0; bases outside the gene matches: 6. The CDR3 is 16 residues long. The germline V gene encodes CDR1 MNHNS and CDR2 SASEGT. In DNA, the CDR3 is TGTGCCAGCAGTGCTCGACAGGGAAACTCTGGAAACACCATATATTTT. Translating gives CASSARQGNSGNTIYF.

The CDR3 is CASSITDTQYF. Here the CDR3 DNA reads TGTGCCAGCAGCATAACAGATACGCAGTATTTT. The V and J genes are TRBV7-8 and TRBJ2-3, with D uncertain. Germline values: CDR1 SGHVS, CDR2 FQNEAQ. Trimming took off 5 bases at V and 3 bases at J, with 3 bases between the two ends. This CDR3 contains 11 residues. The variable domain in full, with the rest retrieved from reference TRBV7-8 and TRBJ2-3, is GAGVSQSPRYKVAKRGQDVALRCDPISGHVSLFWYQQALGQGPEFLTYFQNEAQLDKSGLPSDRFFAERPEGSVSTLKIQRTQQEDSAVYLCASSITDTQYFGPGTRLTVL.

V usage is TRBV7-6 and J usage is TRBJ2-7, with D possibly TRBD2 on 6 matching bases. The CDR3 totals 16 residues. The V end lost 0 bases, the J end lost 3 bases, and 15 bases lay between the germline ends. Germline-derived CDR1 and CDR2 are SGHVS and FNYEAQ. CDR3 DNA: TGTGCCAGCAGCTTAGCCTCGGTAGCGGCGGGCTACGAGCAGTACTTC. Translation gives CASSLASVAAGYEQYF.

This chain connects TRBV27 to TRBJ2-2, with D possibly matching TRBD1 (6 bases). This CDR3 is built from 17 residues. V lost 6 bases and J 0 bases, leaving 17 bases between the germline ends. The germline gives CDR1 MNHEY, CDR2 SMNVEV (reference sequence). The CDR3 sequence is CASRSYVGQANTGELFF. The CDR3 region has the DNA TGTGCCAGCAGATCCTACGTGGGACAAGCGAACACCGGGGAGCTGTTTTTT.

V usage is TRBV4-1 and J usage is TRBJ2-3; 8 bases match TRBD2. V lost 0 bases, J lost 2 bases, and 4 bases stayed unmatched. The germline gives CDR1 MGHRA, CDR2 YSYEKL. The CDR3 has 16 residues. CDR3 region: CASSQEGGGITDTQYF. CDR3 coding DNA: TGCGCCAGCAGCCAAGAGGGCGGGGGGATCACAGATACGCAGTATTTT.

V gene TRBV6-5 combines with J gene TRBJ1-4, with 10 positions matching TRBD1. Germline CDR1 is MNHEY and CDR2 is SVGAGI. With V trimmed by 4 bases and J by 8 bases, 10 bases remained unmatched. CDR3 size: 16 residues. The CDR3 DNA follows: TGTGCCAGCAGTTGGGGGACAGGGGATCGGGAAGAAAAACTGTTTTTT. It yields the protein CASSWGTGDREEKLFF.

This rearrangement joins TRBV9 to TRBJ1-2; the D gene is possibly TRBD1 (6 bases). The CDR3 totals 17 residues. Per the germline V gene, CDR1 is SGDLS and CDR2 is YYNGEE. Deletions cut 0 bases from V and 4 bases from J, with 19 bases between. CDR3: CASSVGPGVSLGYGYTF. The CDR3 DNA reads as TGTGCCAGCAGCGTAGGCCCAGGGGTGTCACTTGGCTATGGCTACACCTTC.